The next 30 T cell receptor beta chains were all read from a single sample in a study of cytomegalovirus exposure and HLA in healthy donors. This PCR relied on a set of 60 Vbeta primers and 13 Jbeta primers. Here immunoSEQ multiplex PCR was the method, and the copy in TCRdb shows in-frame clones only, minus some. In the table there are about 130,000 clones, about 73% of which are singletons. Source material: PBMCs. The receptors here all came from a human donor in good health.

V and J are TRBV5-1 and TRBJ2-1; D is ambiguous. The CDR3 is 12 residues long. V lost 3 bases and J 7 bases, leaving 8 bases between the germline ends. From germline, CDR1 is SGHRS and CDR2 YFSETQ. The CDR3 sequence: CASSSTRNEQFF. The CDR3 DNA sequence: TGCGCCAGCAGCTCAACTCGGAATGAGCAGTTCTTC.

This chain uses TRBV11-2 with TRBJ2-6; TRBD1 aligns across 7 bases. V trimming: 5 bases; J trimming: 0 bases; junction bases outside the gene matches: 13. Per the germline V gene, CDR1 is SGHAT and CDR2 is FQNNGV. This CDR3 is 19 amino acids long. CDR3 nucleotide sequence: TGTGCCAGCAGCCCACGCGGGTTGTCAGGGGGCTCTGGGGCCAACGTCCTGACTTTC. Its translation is CASSPRGLSGGSGANVLTF.

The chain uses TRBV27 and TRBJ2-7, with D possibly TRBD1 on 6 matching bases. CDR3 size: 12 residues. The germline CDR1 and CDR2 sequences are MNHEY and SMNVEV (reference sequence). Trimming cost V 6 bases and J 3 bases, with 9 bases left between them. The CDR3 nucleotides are TGTGCCAGCAGAACAGGGTTCTACGAGCAGTACTTC. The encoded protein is CASRTGFYEQYF.

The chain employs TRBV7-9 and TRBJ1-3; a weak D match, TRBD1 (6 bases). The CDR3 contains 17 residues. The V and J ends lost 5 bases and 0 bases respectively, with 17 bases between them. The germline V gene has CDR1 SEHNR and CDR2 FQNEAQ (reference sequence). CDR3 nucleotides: TGTGCCAGCAGCCGGGGGCGGGGGCTCCTCTCTGGAAACACCATATATTTT. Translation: CASSRGRGLLSGNTIYF.

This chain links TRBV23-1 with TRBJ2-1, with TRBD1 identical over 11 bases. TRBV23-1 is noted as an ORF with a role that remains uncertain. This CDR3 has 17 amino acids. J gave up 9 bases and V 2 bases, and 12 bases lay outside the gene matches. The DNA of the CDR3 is TGCGCCAGCAGTCAAGAACTAGGACAGGGGGCCTCCGGTGAGCAGTTCTTC. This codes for CASSQELGQGASGEQFF.

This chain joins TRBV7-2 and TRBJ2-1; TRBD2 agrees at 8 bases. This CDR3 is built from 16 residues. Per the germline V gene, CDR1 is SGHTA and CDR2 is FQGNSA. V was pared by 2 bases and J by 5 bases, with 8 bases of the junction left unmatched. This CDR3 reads CASSLISSGGHNEQFF. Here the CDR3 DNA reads TGTGCCAGCAGCTTAATTAGCAGCGGGGGACACAATGAGCAGTTCTTC.

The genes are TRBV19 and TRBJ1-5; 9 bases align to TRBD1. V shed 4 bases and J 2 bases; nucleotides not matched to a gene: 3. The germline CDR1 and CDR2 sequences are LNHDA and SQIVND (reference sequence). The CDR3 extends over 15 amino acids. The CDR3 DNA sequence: TGTGCCAGTAGTAAGGACAGGGGAGGCAATCAGCCCCAGCATTTT. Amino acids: CASSKDRGGNQPQHF.

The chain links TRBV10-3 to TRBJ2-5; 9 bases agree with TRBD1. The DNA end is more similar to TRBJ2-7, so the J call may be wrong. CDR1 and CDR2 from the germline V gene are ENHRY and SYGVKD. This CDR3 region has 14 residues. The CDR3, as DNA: TGTGCCATCAGTGTGGGACAGGGCTCCTACGAGCAGTACTTC. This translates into CAISVGQGSYEQYF.

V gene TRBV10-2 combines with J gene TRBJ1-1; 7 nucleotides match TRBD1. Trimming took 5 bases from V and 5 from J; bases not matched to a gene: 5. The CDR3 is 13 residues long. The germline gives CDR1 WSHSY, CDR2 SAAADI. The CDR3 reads CASSTTGVTEAFF. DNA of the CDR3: TGCGCCAGCAGTACCACAGGGGTTACTGAAGCTTTCTTT.

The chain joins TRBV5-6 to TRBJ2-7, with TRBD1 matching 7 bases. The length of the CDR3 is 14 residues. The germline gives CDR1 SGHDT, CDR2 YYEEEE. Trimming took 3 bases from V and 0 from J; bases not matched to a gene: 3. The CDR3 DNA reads TGTGCCAGCAGCTACAACAGGGGCTCCTACGAGCAGTACTTC. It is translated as CASSYNRGSYEQYF.

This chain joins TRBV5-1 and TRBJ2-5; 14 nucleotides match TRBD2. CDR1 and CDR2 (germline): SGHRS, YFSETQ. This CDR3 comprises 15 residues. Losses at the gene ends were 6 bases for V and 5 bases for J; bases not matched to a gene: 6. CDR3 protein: CASKGLAGVAETQYF. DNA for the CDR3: TGCGCCAGCAAGGGACTAGCGGGAGTCGCGGAGACCCAGTACTTC.

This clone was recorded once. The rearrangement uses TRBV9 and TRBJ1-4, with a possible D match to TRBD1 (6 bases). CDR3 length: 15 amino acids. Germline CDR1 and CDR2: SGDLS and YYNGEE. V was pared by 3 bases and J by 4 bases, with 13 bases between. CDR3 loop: CASSALDSVNEKLFF. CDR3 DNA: TGTGCCAGCAGCGCGCTGGACAGCGTTAATGAAAAACTGTTTTTT.

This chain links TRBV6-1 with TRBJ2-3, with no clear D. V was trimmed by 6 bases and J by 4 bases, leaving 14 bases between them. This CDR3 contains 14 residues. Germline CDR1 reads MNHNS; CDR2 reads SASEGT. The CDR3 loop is CASRTERVPDTQYF. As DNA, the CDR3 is TGTGCCAGCAGGACGGAGCGAGTCCCAGATACGCAGTATTTT.

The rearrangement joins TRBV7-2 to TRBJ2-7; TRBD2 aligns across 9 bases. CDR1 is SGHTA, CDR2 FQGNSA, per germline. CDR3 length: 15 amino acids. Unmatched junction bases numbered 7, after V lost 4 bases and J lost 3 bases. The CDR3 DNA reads TGTGCCAGCAGCTCCCTAGCGGGGTACTACTACGAGCAGTACTTC. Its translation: CASSSLAGYYYEQYF.

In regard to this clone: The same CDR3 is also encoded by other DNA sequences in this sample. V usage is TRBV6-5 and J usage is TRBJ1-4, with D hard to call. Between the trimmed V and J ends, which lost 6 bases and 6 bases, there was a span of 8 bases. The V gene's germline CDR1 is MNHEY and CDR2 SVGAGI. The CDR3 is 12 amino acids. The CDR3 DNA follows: TGTGCCAGCAGCGGGATAGATGAAAAACTGTTTTTT. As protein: CASSGIDEKLFF.

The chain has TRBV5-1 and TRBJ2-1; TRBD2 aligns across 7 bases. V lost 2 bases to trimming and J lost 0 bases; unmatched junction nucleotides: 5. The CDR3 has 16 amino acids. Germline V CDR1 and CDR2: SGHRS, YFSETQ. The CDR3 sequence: CASSFSGGSSYNEQFF. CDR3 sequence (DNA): TGCGCCAGCAGCTTCTCTGGCGGGAGCTCCTACAATGAGCAGTTCTTC.

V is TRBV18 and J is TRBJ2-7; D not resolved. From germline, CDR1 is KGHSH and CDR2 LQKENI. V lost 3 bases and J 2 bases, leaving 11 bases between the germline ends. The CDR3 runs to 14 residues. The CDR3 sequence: CASSPVRSAYEQYF. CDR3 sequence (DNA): TGTGCCAGCTCACCGGTAAGATCGGCCTACGAGCAGTACTTC.

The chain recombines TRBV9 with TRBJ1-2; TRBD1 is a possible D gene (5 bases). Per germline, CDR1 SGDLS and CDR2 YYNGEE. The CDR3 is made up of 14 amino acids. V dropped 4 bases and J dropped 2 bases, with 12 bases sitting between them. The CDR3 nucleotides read TGTGCCAGCAGCACCGGGCAGGGCAACTATGGCTACACCTTC. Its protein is CASSTGQGNYGYTF.

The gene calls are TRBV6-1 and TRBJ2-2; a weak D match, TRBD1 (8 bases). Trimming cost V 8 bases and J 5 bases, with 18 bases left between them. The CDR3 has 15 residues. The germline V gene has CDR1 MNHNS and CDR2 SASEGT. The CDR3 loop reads CASGEGQAWTGELFF. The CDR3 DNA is TGTGCCAGCGGGGAGGGACAGGCGTGGACCGGGGAGCTGTTTTTT.

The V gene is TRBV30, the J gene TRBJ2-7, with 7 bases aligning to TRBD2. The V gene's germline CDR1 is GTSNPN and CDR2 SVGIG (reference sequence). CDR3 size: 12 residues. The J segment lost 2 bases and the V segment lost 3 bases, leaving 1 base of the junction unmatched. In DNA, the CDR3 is TGTGCCTGGAGGGGGGGGACCTACGAGCAGTACTTC. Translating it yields CAWRGGTYEQYF.

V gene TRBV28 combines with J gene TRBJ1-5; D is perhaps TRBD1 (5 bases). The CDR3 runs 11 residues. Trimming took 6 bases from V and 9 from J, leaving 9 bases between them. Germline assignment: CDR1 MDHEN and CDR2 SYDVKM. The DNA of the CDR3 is TGTGCCAGCAGCCCCCAGGGGCCCCAGCATTTT. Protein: CASSPQGPQHF.

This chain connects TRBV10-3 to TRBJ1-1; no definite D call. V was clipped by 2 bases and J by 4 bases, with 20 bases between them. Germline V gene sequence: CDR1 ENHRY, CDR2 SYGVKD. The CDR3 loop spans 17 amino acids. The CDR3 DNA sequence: TGTGCCATCAGTGAGACCGGGCGCGGAGGAGGAGGCACTGAAGCTTTCTTT. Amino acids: CAISETGRGGGGTEAFF.

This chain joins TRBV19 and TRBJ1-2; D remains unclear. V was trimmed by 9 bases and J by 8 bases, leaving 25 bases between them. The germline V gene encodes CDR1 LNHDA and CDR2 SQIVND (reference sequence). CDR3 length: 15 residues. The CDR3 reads CASQDGSKGGSGYTF. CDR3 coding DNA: TGTGCCAGCCAAGACGGCTCGAAGGGAGGTTCCGGCTACACCTTC.

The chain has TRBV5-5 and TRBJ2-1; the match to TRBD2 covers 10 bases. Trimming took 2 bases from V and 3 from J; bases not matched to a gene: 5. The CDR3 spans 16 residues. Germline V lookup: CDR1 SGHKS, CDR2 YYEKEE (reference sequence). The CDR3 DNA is TGTGCCAGCAGCTTTTTAGCGGGAGGAAACTACAATGAGCAGTTCTTC. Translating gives CASSFLAGGNYNEQFF. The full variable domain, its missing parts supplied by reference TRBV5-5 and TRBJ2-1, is DAGVTQSPTHLIKTRGQQVTLRCSPISGHKSVSWYQQVLGQGPQFIFQYYEKEERGRGNFPDRFSARQFPNYSSELNVNALLLGDSALYLCASSFLAGGNYNEQFFGPGTRLTVL.

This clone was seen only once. DNA for the CDR3: TGTGCCAGCAGGCCCGTAGCGGGAGCTCACGAGCAGTACTTC. The encoded protein is CASRPVAGAHEQYF. The V gene is TRBV11-2, the J gene TRBJ2-7; 9 bases line up with TRBD2. CDR1 SGHAT and CDR2 FQNNGV come from the germline V gene. Unmatched junction bases numbered 8, after V lost 6 bases and J lost 5 bases. This CDR3 has 14 amino acids.

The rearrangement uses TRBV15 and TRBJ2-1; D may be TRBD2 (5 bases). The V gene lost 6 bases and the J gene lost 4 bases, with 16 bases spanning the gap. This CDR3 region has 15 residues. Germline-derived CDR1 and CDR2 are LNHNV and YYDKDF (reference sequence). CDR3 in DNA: TGTGCCACCAGTCCCGCCGGGATCGCATACAATGAGCAGTTCTTC. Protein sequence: CATSPAGIAYNEQFF.

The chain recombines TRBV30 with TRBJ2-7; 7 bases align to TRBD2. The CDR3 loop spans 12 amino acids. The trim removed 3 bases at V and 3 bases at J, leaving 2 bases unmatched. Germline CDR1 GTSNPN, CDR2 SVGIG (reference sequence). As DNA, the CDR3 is TGTGCCTGGAGACGCGGGGGCTACGAGCAGTACTTC. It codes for CAWRRGGYEQYF.

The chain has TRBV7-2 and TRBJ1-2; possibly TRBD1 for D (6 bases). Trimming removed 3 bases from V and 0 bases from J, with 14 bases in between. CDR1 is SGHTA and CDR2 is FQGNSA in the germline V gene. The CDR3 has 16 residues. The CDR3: CASSFPVGGANYGYTF. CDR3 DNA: TGTGCCAGCAGCTTTCCGGTAGGGGGAGCTAACTATGGCTACACCTTC.

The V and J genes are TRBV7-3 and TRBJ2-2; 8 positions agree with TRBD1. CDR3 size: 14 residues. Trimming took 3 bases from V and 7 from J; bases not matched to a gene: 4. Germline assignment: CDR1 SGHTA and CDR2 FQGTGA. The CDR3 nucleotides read TGTGCCAGCAGCTTCGGACAGGGAGGCGGGGAGCTGTTTTTT. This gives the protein CASSFGQGGGELFF.

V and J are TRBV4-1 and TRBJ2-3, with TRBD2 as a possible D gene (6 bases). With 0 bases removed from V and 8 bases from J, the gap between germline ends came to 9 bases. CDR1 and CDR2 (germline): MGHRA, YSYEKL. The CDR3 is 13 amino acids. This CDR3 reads CASSQDRSGTQYF. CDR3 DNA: TGCGCCAGCAGCCAAGATCGTAGCGGTACGCAGTATTTT.